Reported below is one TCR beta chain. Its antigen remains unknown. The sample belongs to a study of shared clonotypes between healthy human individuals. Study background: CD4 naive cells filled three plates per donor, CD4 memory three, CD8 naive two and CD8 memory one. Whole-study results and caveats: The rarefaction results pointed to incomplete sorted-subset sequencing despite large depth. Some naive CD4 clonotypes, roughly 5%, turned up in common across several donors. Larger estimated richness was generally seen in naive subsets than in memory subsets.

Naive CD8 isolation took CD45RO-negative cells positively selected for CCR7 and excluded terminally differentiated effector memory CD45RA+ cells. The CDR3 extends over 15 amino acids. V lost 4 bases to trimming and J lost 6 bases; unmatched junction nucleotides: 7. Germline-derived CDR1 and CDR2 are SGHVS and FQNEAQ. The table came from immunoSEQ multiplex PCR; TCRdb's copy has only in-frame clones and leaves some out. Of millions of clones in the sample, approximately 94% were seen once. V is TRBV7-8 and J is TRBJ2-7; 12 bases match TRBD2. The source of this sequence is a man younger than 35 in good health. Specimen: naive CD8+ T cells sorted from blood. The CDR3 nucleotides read TGTGCCAGCAGCTCCCTAGCGGGGGGGCCCTCCGAGCAGTACTTC. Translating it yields CASSSLAGGPSEQYF. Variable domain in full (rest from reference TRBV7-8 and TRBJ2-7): GAGVSQSPRYKVAKRGQDVALRCDPISGHVSLFWYQQALGQGPEFLTYFQNEAQLDKSGLPSDRFFAERPEGSVSTLKIQRTQQEDSAVYLCASSSLAGGPSEQYFGPGTRLTVT.